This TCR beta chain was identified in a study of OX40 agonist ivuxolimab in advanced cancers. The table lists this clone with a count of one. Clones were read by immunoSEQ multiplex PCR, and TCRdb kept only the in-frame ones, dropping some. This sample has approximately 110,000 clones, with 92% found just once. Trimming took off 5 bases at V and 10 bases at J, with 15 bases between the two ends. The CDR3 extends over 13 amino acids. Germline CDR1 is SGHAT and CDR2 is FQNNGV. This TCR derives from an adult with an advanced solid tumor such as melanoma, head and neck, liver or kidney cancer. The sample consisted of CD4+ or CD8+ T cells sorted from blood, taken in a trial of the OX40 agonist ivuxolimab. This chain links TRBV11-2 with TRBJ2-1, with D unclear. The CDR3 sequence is CASSREASGEQFF. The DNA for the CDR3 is TGTGCCAGCAGCCGAGAGGCTAGTGGCGAGCAGTTCTTC.